This T cell receptor (beta chain) originates from a study of blood T cell repertoires in COVID-19. Study-level information: T cells, B-cell-depleted T cells, or PBMCs supplied cDNA or gDNA.

Profiled with immunoSEQ multiplex PCR; TCRdb holds only in-frame clones, not every one. The sample records about 140,000 clones, less than 90% being singletons. During active infection, Seattle patients enrolled and were then monitored through disease. The CDR3 has 15 residues. V was cut by 6 bases and J by 2 bases, with 14 bases left in between. The germline CDR1 and CDR2 sequences are SNHLY and FYNNEI. The TCR sequence derives from a human donor with COVID-19, enrolled during active disease. The donor label of this sample is uncertain. Sequencing input: peripheral blood. The chain has TRBV2 and TRBJ1-3, with a possible D match to TRBD1 (5 bases). For the CDR3, the DNA is TGTGCCAGCAGAACCGCAGGGACTCCTGGAAACACCATATATTTT. This encodes CASRTAGTPGNTIYF.